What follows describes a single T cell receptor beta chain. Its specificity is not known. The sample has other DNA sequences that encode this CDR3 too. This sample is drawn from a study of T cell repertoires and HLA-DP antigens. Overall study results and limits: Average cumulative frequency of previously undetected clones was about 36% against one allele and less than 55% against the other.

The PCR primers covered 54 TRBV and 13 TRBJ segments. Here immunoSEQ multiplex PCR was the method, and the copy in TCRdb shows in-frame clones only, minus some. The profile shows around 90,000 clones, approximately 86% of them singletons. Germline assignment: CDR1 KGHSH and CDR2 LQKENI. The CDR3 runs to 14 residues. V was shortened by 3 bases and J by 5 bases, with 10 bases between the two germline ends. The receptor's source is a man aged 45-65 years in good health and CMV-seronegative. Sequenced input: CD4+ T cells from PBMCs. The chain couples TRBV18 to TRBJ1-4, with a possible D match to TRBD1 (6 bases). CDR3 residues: CASSPGQGNEKLFF. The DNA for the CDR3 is TGTGCCAGCTCACCCGGGCAGGGGAATGAAAAACTGTTTTTT.